The rows below give T cell receptor beta chains drawn from one sample of a study of shared clonotypes between healthy human individuals. Here immunoSEQ multiplex PCR was the method, and the copy in TCRdb shows in-frame clones only, minus some. Among about 2.4 million clones listed, approximately 92% were seen once. Material: naive CD4+ T cells sorted from blood. The receptors originated from a man younger than 35 in good health. CDR3s include the opening cysteine and the closing phenylalanine or tryptophan. D genes are given only for firm matches. Clone size is stated in some rows and not others, as once, few, many or a class when expanded.

clone_size: -; j_call: TRBJ2-1; d_call: -; v_call: TRBV10-2; cdr3_nt: TGCGCCAGCAGTTCCTACAATGAGCAGTTCTTC; cdr3_aa: CASSSYNEQFF
clone_size: -; j_call: TRBJ2-7; d_call: -; v_call: TRBV7-2; cdr3_nt: TGTGCCAGCAGCTTTCGGGACTCCTCCCCTAACGAGCAGTACTTC; cdr3_aa: CASSFRDSSPNEQYF
clone_size: -; j_call: TRBJ2-6; d_call: -; v_call: TRBV5-1; cdr3_nt: TGCGCCAGCAGCTTGGGGCCAGGGTATATAGCCAACGTCCTGACTTTC; cdr3_aa: CASSLGPGYIANVLTF
clone_size: -; j_call: TRBJ1-1; d_call: TRBD1; v_call: TRBV28; cdr3_nt: TGTGCCAGCAGTTTCACAGGGGAGAACACTGAAGCTTTCTTT; cdr3_aa: CASSFTGENTEAFF
clone_size: -; j_call: TRBJ2-5; d_call: TRBD2; v_call: TRBV6-4; cdr3_nt: TGTGCCAGCAGTACCCCCGCACTAGCGCGACGCCAAGAGACCCAGTACTTC; cdr3_aa: CASSTPALARRQETQYF
clone_size: -; j_call: TRBJ2-1; d_call: -; v_call: TRBV11-2; cdr3_nt: TGTGCCAGCAGCTTTGAAGGGGCTAAGCAGTTCTTC; cdr3_aa: CASSFEGAKQFF
clone_size: -; j_call: TRBJ2-7; d_call: -; v_call: TRBV18; cdr3_nt: TGTGCCAGCTCACCCCGGGGGGCATACGAGCAGTACTTC; cdr3_aa: CASSPRGAYEQYF
clone_size: -; j_call: TRBJ2-7; d_call: -; v_call: TRBV28; cdr3_nt: TGTGCCAGCAGTTCCGACCTACCCGAGCAGTACTTC; cdr3_aa: CASSSDLPEQYF
clone_size: -; j_call: TRBJ2-7; d_call: TRBD1; v_call: TRBV30; cdr3_nt: TGTGCCTGGAGCCAGGGGGCGGACGAGCAGTACTTC; cdr3_aa: CAWSQGADEQYF
clone_size: -; j_call: TRBJ2-7; d_call: -; v_call: TRBV5-1; cdr3_nt: TGCGCCAGCAGCTTGGCTAGGGGGGCGCGATACGAGCAGTACTTC; cdr3_aa: CASSLARGARYEQYF
clone_size: -; j_call: TRBJ2-1; d_call: TRBD1; v_call: TRBV6-5; cdr3_nt: TGTGCCAGCAGTCGGACAGGGACGATTCATGAGCAGTTCTTC; cdr3_aa: CASSRTGTIHEQFF
clone_size: -; j_call: TRBJ2-3; d_call: -; v_call: TRBV28; cdr3_nt: TGTGCCAGCAGTTTTTCAGGGTTGGGCACAGATACGCAGTATTTT; cdr3_aa: CASSFSGLGTDTQYF
clone_size: -; j_call: TRBJ2-5; d_call: -; v_call: TRBV30; cdr3_nt: TGTGCCTGGAGCCCTTTGGGGGAGACCCAGTACTTC; cdr3_aa: CAWSPLGETQYF
clone_size: -; j_call: TRBJ2-3; d_call: TRBD1; v_call: TRBV5-1; cdr3_nt: TGCGCCAGCAGCTTGGGACAGGGGACCACAGATACGCAGTATTTT; cdr3_aa: CASSLGQGTTDTQYF
clone_size: -; j_call: TRBJ1-1; d_call: TRBD1; v_call: TRBV2; cdr3_nt: TGTGCCAGCAGTCGGGACAGGGGTAACACTGAAGCTTTCTTT; cdr3_aa: CASSRDRGNTEAFF
clone_size: -; j_call: TRBJ2-5; d_call: TRBD1; v_call: TRBV19; cdr3_nt: TGTGCCAGTAGGGATTGGACAGGGTGGGAGACCCAGTACTTC; cdr3_aa: CASRDWTGWETQYF
clone_size: -; j_call: TRBJ2-7; d_call: TRBD1; v_call: TRBV5-1; cdr3_nt: TGCGCCAGCAGCTACCCTTCAGACAGGGACGAGCAGTACTTC; cdr3_aa: CASSYPSDRDEQYF
clone_size: -; j_call: TRBJ2-1; d_call: -; v_call: TRBV7-6; cdr3_nt: TGTGCCAGCAGCCTCGCTTTCGGGAGCTACAATGAGCAGTTCTTC; cdr3_aa: CASSLAFGSYNEQFF
clone_size: -; j_call: TRBJ2-6; d_call: -; v_call: TRBV9; cdr3_nt: TGTGCCAGCAGCCCCGTGCCGATTGGGGCCAACGTCCTGACTTTC; cdr3_aa: CASSPVPIGANVLTF
clone_size: -; j_call: TRBJ1-6; d_call: -; v_call: TRBV14; cdr3_nt: TGTGCCAGCAGCCAGTTTGCGGGAATCTCACCCCTCCACTTT; cdr3_aa: CASSQFAGISPLHF
clone_size: -; j_call: TRBJ2-1; d_call: -; v_call: TRBV21-1; cdr3_nt: TGTGCCAGCAGCCATAAGATCGGGGGGCGCCCCAGCTCCTACAATGAGCAGTTCTTC; cdr3_aa: CASSHKIGGRPSSYNEQFF
clone_size: -; j_call: TRBJ1-6; d_call: TRBD1; v_call: TRBV6-1; cdr3_nt: TGTGCCAGCAGTGGATGGACAGGGCCCTATAATTCACCCCTCCACTTT; cdr3_aa: CASSGWTGPYNSPLHF
clone_size: -; j_call: TRBJ2-7; d_call: -; v_call: TRBV2; cdr3_nt: TGTGCCAGCAGTGATTGGTCGGTGGGCCGGGAGTTGGGGCAGTACTTC; cdr3_aa: CASSDWSVGRELGQYF
clone_size: -; j_call: TRBJ2-1; d_call: -; v_call: TRBV10-3; cdr3_nt: TGTGCCATCAGTCCGGGGGCGTCTTACAATGAGCAGTTCTTC; cdr3_aa: CAISPGASYNEQFF
clone_size: few; j_call: TRBJ2-7; d_call: TRBD1; v_call: TRBV19; cdr3_nt: TGTGCCAGTAGTACAGCCGGGACAGGGTCCTACGAGCAGTACTTC; cdr3_aa: CASSTAGTGSYEQYF
clone_size: -; j_call: TRBJ2-7; d_call: TRBD2; v_call: TRBV7-9; cdr3_nt: TGTGCCAGCAGCTTAGTCGACGGGAGGGCCTACGAGCAGTACTTC; cdr3_aa: CASSLVDGRAYEQYF
clone_size: once; j_call: TRBJ1-3; d_call: -; v_call: TRBV6-5; cdr3_nt: TGTGCCAGCAGTGGAGGAAACACCATATATTTT; cdr3_aa: CASSGGNTIYF
clone_size: -; j_call: TRBJ1-1; d_call: -; v_call: TRBV7-8; cdr3_nt: TGTGCCAGCAGCTCGGGCTACACTGAAGCTTTCTTT; cdr3_aa: CASSSGYTEAFF
clone_size: once; j_call: TRBJ2-5; d_call: TRBD1; v_call: TRBV11-2; cdr3_nt: TGTGCCAGCAGCTTAGGGCAGGGGGCGCGTTGGAAGACCCAGTACTTC; cdr3_aa: CASSLGQGARWKTQYF
clone_size: -; j_call: TRBJ1-5; d_call: TRBD1; v_call: TRBV9; cdr3_nt: TGTGCCAGCAGCCTCACGGGACAGCTGGATCAGCCCCAGCATTTT; cdr3_aa: CASSLTGQLDQPQHF
clone_size: -; j_call: TRBJ1-5; d_call: TRBD1; v_call: TRBV19; cdr3_nt: TGTGCCAGTAGTCTTGGACAGGGCCAGTTTTTTAGCAATCAGCCCCAGCATTTT; cdr3_aa: CASSLGQGQFFSNQPQHF
clone_size: -; j_call: TRBJ1-1; d_call: -; v_call: TRBV25-1; cdr3_nt: TGTGCCAGCAGTCAAGCAGGGGTTATGGCTGAAGCTTTCTTT; cdr3_aa: CASSQAGVMAEAFF
clone_size: -; j_call: TRBJ1-5; d_call: TRBD1; v_call: TRBV19; cdr3_nt: TGTGCCAGTAATAGGGACAGGGGGCCCAATCAGCCCCAGCATTTT; cdr3_aa: CASNRDRGPNQPQHF
clone_size: -; j_call: TRBJ2-7; d_call: TRBD1; v_call: TRBV5-1; cdr3_nt: TGCGCCAGCAGCCGGGACAGGCCCTACGAGCAGTACTTC; cdr3_aa: CASSRDRPYEQYF
clone_size: -; j_call: TRBJ2-1; d_call: -; v_call: TRBV12-5; cdr3_nt: TGTGCTAGTGGTTTGGGTAAAGCGGGCTCCTACAATGAGCAGTTCTTC; cdr3_aa: CASGLGKAGSYNEQFF
clone_size: -; j_call: TRBJ1-1; d_call: -; v_call: TRBV5-4; cdr3_nt: TGTGCCAGCAGCTTGCAGGGAGCTAACACTGAAGCTTTCTTT; cdr3_aa: CASSLQGANTEAFF
clone_size: -; j_call: TRBJ2-7; d_call: -; v_call: TRBV6-6; cdr3_nt: TGTGCCAGCAGCCGGAAGGGGGATAGCTCCTACGAGCAGTACTTC; cdr3_aa: CASSRKGDSSYEQYF
clone_size: -; j_call: TRBJ2-5; d_call: TRBD2; v_call: TRBV2; cdr3_nt: TGTGCCAGCGCGCTCGGGGGGACCTTCCAAGAGACCCAGTACTTC; cdr3_aa: CASALGGTFQETQYF
clone_size: once; j_call: TRBJ2-2; d_call: TRBD1; v_call: TRBV5-4; cdr3_nt: TGTGCCAGCAGCTTCCGACAGGGGCTCGCCGGGGAGCTGTTTTTT; cdr3_aa: CASSFRQGLAGELFF
clone_size: few; j_call: TRBJ1-1; d_call: -; v_call: TRBV10-2; cdr3_nt: TGCGCCAGCAGTGGGTCCCCAGGTGAAGCTTTCTTT; cdr3_aa: CASSGSPGEAFF
clone_size: -; j_call: TRBJ2-7; d_call: TRBD2; v_call: TRBV7-2; cdr3_nt: TGTGCCAGCAGCTTAGCCCCCGGGGTAGCGGGAGGGAGGACCTACGAGCAGTACTTC; cdr3_aa: CASSLAPGVAGGRTYEQYF
clone_size: -; j_call: TRBJ1-2; d_call: -; v_call: TRBV6-1; cdr3_nt: TGTGCCAATTCGAGAGGAACTAACTATGGCTACACCTTC; cdr3_aa: CANSRGTNYGYTF
clone_size: -; j_call: TRBJ1-2; d_call: -; v_call: TRBV6-1; cdr3_nt: TGTGCCAGCAGTGACGGGACGGGTTATGGCTACACCTTC; cdr3_aa: CASSDGTGYGYTF
clone_size: -; j_call: TRBJ1-2; d_call: TRBD1; v_call: TRBV4-1; cdr3_nt: TGCGCCAGCAGCCACCTTCCGGGACAGATGGACACCTTC; cdr3_aa: CASSHLPGQMDTF
clone_size: once; j_call: TRBJ1-5; d_call: -; v_call: TRBV6-4; cdr3_nt: TGTGCCAGCAGTGACCCAAAGGGCAATCAGCCCCAGCATTTT; cdr3_aa: CASSDPKGNQPQHF
clone_size: -; j_call: TRBJ2-5; d_call: -; v_call: TRBV2; cdr3_nt: TGTGCCAGCAGTGAAGCGCTTGGGGGAACCCAGTACTTC; cdr3_aa: CASSEALGGTQYF
clone_size: -; j_call: TRBJ2-1; d_call: -; v_call: TRBV5-1; cdr3_nt: TGCGCCAGCATCGGTGGATCCTACAATGAGCAGTTCTTC; cdr3_aa: CASIGGSYNEQFF
clone_size: -; j_call: TRBJ2-7; d_call: -; v_call: TRBV5-4; cdr3_nt: TGTGCCAGCAGCGCCCTAGTCGGGGGGCTCCCATCCGAGCAGTACTTC; cdr3_aa: CASSALVGGLPSEQYF
clone_size: -; j_call: TRBJ2-7; d_call: -; v_call: TRBV18; cdr3_nt: TGTGCCAGCTCCCCCCTTGCATCCTACGAGCAGTACTTC; cdr3_aa: CASSPLASYEQYF